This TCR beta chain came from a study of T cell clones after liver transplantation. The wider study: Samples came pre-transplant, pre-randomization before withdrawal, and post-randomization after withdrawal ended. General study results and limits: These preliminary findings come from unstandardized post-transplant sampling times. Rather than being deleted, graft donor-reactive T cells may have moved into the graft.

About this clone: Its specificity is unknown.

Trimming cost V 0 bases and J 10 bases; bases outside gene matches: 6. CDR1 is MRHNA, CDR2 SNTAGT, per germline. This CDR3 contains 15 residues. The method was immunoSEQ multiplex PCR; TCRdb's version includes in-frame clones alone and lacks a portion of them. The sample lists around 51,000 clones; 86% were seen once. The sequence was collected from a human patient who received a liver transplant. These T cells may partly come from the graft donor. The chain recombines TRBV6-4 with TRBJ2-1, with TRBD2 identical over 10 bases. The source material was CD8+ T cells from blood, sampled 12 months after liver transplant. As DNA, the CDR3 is TGTGCCAGCAGTGACTCCCTAGCGGGAGTCGGAGAGCAGTTCTTC. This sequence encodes CASSDSLAGVGEQFF.